These T cell receptor beta chains were read from a single sample in a study of molecular identifiers for immune sequencing clone quantification. TCRdb fed the PCR reads into MiXCR, producing one record per CDR3 protein. This sample carries approximately 550,000 distinct CDR3 sequences, around a fifth of them seen once, and the ten largest clones take around 0.84%. What was sequenced was naive CD8+ T cells from blood, with Jurkat cell RNA spiked in. These receptors were obtained from a human donor in good health. Some libraries in this study had Jurkat cell RNA spiked in. CDR3s include the opening cysteine and the closing phenylalanine or tryptophan. A D gene is named only where the DNA matches it firmly. The size field is filled for only some rows; it gives once, few, many or a size class.

clone_size,j_call,d_call,v_call,cdr3_aa,cdr3_nt
many,TRBJ2-3,TRBD1,TRBV7-8,CASLETGGGFVDTQYF,TGTGCCAGCCTTGAGACAGGGGGTGGCTTTGTAGATACGCAGTATTTT
once,TRBJ2-1,.,TRBV14,CACSNTLTRDEQFF,TGTGCCTGCAGCAACACCCTCACGAGAGATGAGCAGTTCTTC
many,TRBJ1-5,TRBD1,TRBV19,CASSIQGGNQPQHF,TGTGCCAGTAGTATACAGGGGGGGAATCAGCCCCAGCATTTT
many,TRBJ2-7,TRBD1,TRBV25-1,CASNSPGQGVYEQYF,TGTGCCAGCAATTCCCCGGGACAGGGAGTCTACGAGCAGTACTTC
.,TRBJ2-2,.,TRBV9,CASGGGLESTGELFF,TGTGCCAGCGGGGGGGGGCTAGAGAGCACCGGGGAGCTGTTTTTT
many,TRBJ1-5,TRBD1,TRBV6-6,CAAWDRVFLLGQPQHF,TGTGCTGCGTGGGACAGGGTGTTCTTGTTGGGTCAGCCCCAGCATTTT
.,TRBJ1-1,.,TRBV4-1,CAGSQLGGSEAFF,TGCGCCGGCAGCCAATTGGGGGGCAGTGAAGCTTTCTTT
.,TRBJ2-5,.,TRBV28,CASSPIQINQETQYF,TGTGCCAGCAGTCCCATACAGATCAACCAAGAGACCCAGTACTTC
.,TRBJ2-3,.,TRBV9,CASSPSGQTSTDTQYF,TGTGCCAGCAGCCCTAGTGGGCAGACTAGCACAGATACGCAGTATTTT
.,TRBJ2-7,.,TRBV27,CASSLSGLVYEQYF,TGTGCCAGCAGTTTATCAGGGCTAGTCTACGAGCAGTACTTC
.,TRBJ2-7,TRBD1,TRBV20-1,CSARDLRGGGYEQYF,TGCAGTGCTAGAGATCTAAGAGGGGGCGGCTACGAGCAGTACTTC
many,TRBJ1-4,.,TRBV2,CASSPDASRATNEKLFF,TGTGCCAGCAGTCCAGACGCAAGCCGCGCAACTAATGAAAAACTGTTTTTT
many,TRBJ2-4,.,TRBV11-2,CASSLRVDLAKNIQYF,TGTGCCAGCAGCCTCAGAGTTGACTTAGCCAAAAACATTCAGTACTTC
few,TRBJ1-2,.,TRBV20-1,CSARDPPGRKSYGYTF,TGCAGTGCTAGAGATCCCCCGGGCAGAAAATCCTATGGCTACACCTTC
many,TRBJ2-3,.,TRBV29-1,CSGIFTDTQYF,TGCAGCGGTATTTTCACAGATACGCAGTATTTT
many,TRBJ1-1,.,TRBV5-1,CASSFGPGTGTEAFF,.
many,TRBJ2-2,.,TRBV12-3/TRBV12-4,CASSETRAGELFF,TGTGCCAGCAGTGAAACAAGAGCCGGGGAGCTGTTTTTT
.,TRBJ2-1,TRBD2,TRBV7-2,CASTILAGGYNEQFF,TGTGCCAGCACCATTCTAGCGGGGGGCTACAATGAGCAGTTCTTC
many,TRBJ1-1,.,TRBV7-9,CASSLVAAEAFF,TGTGCCAGCAGCTTAGTGGCAGCTGAAGCTTTCTTT
.,TRBJ2-5,.,TRBV5-6,CASRQGPNAETQYF,TGTGCCAGCAGGCAGGGACCCAATGCGGAGACCCAGTACTTC
.,TRBJ2-5,.,TRBV20-1,CSASAGTTPPYQETQYF,TGCAGTGCTAGCGCTGGGACCACTCCTCCGTACCAAGAGACCCAGTACTTC
many,TRBJ1-2,.,TRBV29-1,CSVEEMYGYTF,TGCAGCGTTGAAGAGATGTATGGCTACACCTTC
few,TRBJ2-7,TRBD2,TRBV6-5,CASSSPAGGAYEQYF,TGTGCCAGCAGCTCCCCAGCGGGAGGCGCCTACGAGCAGTACTTC
.,TRBJ1-6,.,TRBV4-3,CASSQDWGGPTSPLHF,TGCGCCAGCAGCCAAGATTGGGGGGGGCCGACCTCACCCCTCCACTTT